The rows below give T cell receptor beta chains drawn from one sample of a study of long-term antiretroviral therapy in people with HIV. Using immunoSEQ multiplex PCR, the repertoire was profiled, and TCRdb retains in-frame clones only, with some absent. The repertoire holds 26,000 or so clones, around four fifths seen once, with about 10% in the top ten. Here the sequenced sample was unsorted PBMCs, taken 0.8 years before starting antiretroviral therapy. The receptors derive from a man younger than 30 with HIV. The CDR3 runs from the conserved cysteine through the conserved F or W. A D gene is named only where the DNA matches it firmly. Rows give clone size only sometimes, using once, few, many, or a class for an expanded clone.

v_call	j_call	d_call	clone_size	cdr3_aa	cdr3_nt
TRBV30	TRBJ1-5	TRBD1	.	CASTTGASNQPQHF	TGTGCCTCGACGACAGGGGCCAGCAATCAGCCCCAGCATTTT
TRBV23-1	TRBJ2-7	.	.	CASRPLSPSKHEQYF	TGCGCCAGCAGGCCGCTGAGTCCGAGTAAACACGAGCAGTACTTC
TRBV5-1	TRBJ1-3	.	.	CASSLDVWVGRSSGNTIYF	TGCGCCAGCAGCTTGGATGTTTGGGTTGGCAGGAGCTCTGGAAACACCATATATTTT
TRBV5-1	TRBJ1-2	TRBD1	few	CASRPGTGGTAGGYTF	TGCGCCAGCAGACCCGGGACAGGGGGCACCGCGGGCGGCTACACCTTC
TRBV29-1	TRBJ2-1	.	.	CSVERNNEQFF	TGCAGCGTTGAACGAAACAATGAGCAGTTCTTC
TRBV9	TRBJ2-7	TRBD1	.	CASSVGTGTYEQYF	TGTGCCAGCAGCGTCGGGACAGGAACCTACGAGCAGTACTTC
TRBV19	TRBJ2-5	.	.	CASSGGFWETQYF	TGTGCCAGTAGTGGGGGGTTCTGGGAGACCCAGTACTTC
TRBV9	TRBJ2-7	.	.	CASSREPGELYEQYF	TGTGCCAGCAGCCGAGAACCAGGGGAACTCTACGAGCAGTACTTC
TRBV19	TRBJ1-6	.	once	CASSIGGGHSPLHF	TGTGCCAGTAGTATCGGAGGGGGTCACTCACCCCTCCACTTT
TRBV2	TRBJ2-7	.	few	CATNRDRAYEQYF	TGTGCCACAAACCGCGATAGAGCCTACGAGCAGTACTTC
TRBV5-1	TRBJ1-1	.	.	CASSLDGGGDTEAFF	TGCGCCAGCAGCTTGGATGGCGGGGGTGACACTGAAGCTTTCTTT
TRBV29-1	TRBJ2-3	TRBD1	.	CSACMGQASTDTQYF	TGCAGCGCCTGCATGGGACAGGCTAGCACAGATACGCAGTATTTT
TRBV19	TRBJ1-6	.	.	CASSDFRELNSPLHF	TGTGCCAGTAGTGACTTCCGGGAGCTTAATTCACCCCTCCACTTT
TRBV5-1	TRBJ2-5	.	.	CASSLVGQETQYF	TGCGCCAGCAGCTTGGTGGGCCAAGAGACCCAGTACTTC
TRBV19	TRBJ2-7	TRBD1	.	CASSTGQGYEQYF	TGTGCCAGTAGTACAGGACAGGGCTACGAGCAGTACTTC
TRBV11-1	TRBJ1-2	TRBD1	.	CASSSQGAAGKGYTF	TGTGCCAGCAGCTCGCAGGGGGCTGCGGGAAAAGGCTACACCTTC
TRBV15	TRBJ1-1	.	.	CATSREGGDTEAFF	TGTGCCACCAGCAGAGAAGGTGGGGACACTGAAGCTTTCTTT
TRBV30	TRBJ2-1	.	.	CAWSSGGGAYNEQFF	TGTGCCTGGAGTTCCGGGGGCGGGGCTTACAATGAGCAGTTCTTC
TRBV28	TRBJ2-3	.	.	CASSFSWIRTDTQYF	TGTGCCAGCAGTTTTTCGTGGATCCGCACAGATACGCAGTATTTT
TRBV7-9	TRBJ1-2	.	.	CASSLVGGEYGYTF	TGTGCCAGCAGCTTAGTGGGGGGCGAATATGGCTACACCTTC
TRBV28	TRBJ2-7	.	.	CATSGPNNYEQYF	TGTGCCACCTCAGGGCCCAACAACTACGAGCAGTACTTC
TRBV10-1	TRBJ2-7	TRBD1	.	CASSPTGVGYEQYF	TGCGCCAGCAGTCCTACAGGGGTCGGGTACGAGCAGTACTTC
TRBV9	TRBJ1-2	.	.	CASSGQGSDTRLSGGYTF	TGTGCCAGCAGCGGCCAGGGTAGTGATACGAGGTTGTCCGGTGGCTACACCTTC
TRBV10-1	TRBJ2-1	TRBD2	.	CASSESRSGRGFYNEQFF	TGCGCCAGCAGTGAGTCAAGGAGCGGGAGGGGTTTTTACAATGAGCAGTTCTTC
TRBV10-3	TRBJ2-7	.	few	CAISEAGLDSSYEQYF	TGTGCCATCAGTGAGGCCGGCCTCGACAGCTCCTACGAGCAGTACTTC
TRBV7-9	TRBJ2-1	TRBD2	.	CASSAKLADTYNEQFF	TGTGCCAGCAGCGCCAAACTAGCGGACACCTACAATGAGCAGTTCTTC
TRBV4-3	TRBJ2-7	TRBD2	.	CASSQGLAGSSYEQYF	TGCGCCAGCAGCCAAGGACTAGCGGGGAGCTCCTACGAGCAGTACTTC